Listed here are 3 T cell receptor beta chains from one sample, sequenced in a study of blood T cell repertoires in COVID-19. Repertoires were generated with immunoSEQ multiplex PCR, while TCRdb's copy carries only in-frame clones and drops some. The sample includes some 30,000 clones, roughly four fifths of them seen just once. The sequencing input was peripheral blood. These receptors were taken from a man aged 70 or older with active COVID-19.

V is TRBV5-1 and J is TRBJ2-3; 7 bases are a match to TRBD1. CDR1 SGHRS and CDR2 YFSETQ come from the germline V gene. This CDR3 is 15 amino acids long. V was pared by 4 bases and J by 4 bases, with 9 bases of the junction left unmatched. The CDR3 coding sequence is TGCGCCAGCAGCCTACAGGGGAGTGGCGCAGATACGCAGTATTTT. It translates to CASSLQGSGADTQYF.

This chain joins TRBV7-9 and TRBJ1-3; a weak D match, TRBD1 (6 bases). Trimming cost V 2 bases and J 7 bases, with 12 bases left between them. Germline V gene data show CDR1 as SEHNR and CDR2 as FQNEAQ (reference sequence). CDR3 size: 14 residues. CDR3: CASSLRAGANTIYF. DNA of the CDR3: TGTGCCAGCAGCTTAAGGGCAGGGGCGAACACCATATATTTT.

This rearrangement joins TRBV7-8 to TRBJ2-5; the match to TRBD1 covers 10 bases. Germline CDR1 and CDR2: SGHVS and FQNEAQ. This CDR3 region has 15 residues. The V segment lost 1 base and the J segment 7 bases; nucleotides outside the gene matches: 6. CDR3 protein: CASSLGRDRGRTQYF. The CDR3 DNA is TGTGCCAGCAGCTTAGGAAGGGACAGGGGACGGACCCAGTACTTC.